This TCR beta chain was identified during a study of blood T cell repertoires in COVID-19. At the level of the study: There were acute and convalescent COVID-19 samples, and they came from the United States, Italy and Spain. From T cells, B-cell-depleted T cells, or PBMCs came the material, which was cDNA or gDNA.

The CDR3 extends over 14 amino acids. The V and J ends lost 4 bases and 1 base respectively, with 9 bases between them. Germline V gene lookup returns CDR1 SNHLY and CDR2 FYNNEI. As processed by the authors: Amplification from reference gene primers served as the basis for estimated nucleated cell counts. The assay was immunoSEQ multiplex PCR, and TCRdb's table has in-frame clones only and misses some. D and trimming were read from the DNA, whereas the V and J calls and clone size are those reported in that table. This sample has fewer than 200,000 clones, with roughly nine tenths found just once. The TCR sequence derives from a man younger than 30 who had recovered from COVID-19. The chain employs TRBV2 and TRBJ2-3; D is unclear. Material: peripheral blood. The CDR3 reads CASSGQQRTDTQYF. As DNA, the CDR3 is TGTGCCAGCAGTGGTCAACAGCGCACAGATACGCAGTATTTT.